Listed below are T cell receptor beta chains from one sample, sequenced in a study of blood T cell repertoires in COVID-19. Here immunoSEQ multiplex PCR was the method, and the copy in TCRdb shows in-frame clones only, minus some. The sample has about 210,000 clones; 80% are singletons. Input material: PBMCs or T cells enriched from blood (not recorded which). These receptors came from a man younger than 40 with acute COVID-19. CDR3s leave out the opening cysteine and the closing phenylalanine or tryptophan.

v_call	j_call	cdr3_aa
TRBV5-5	TRBJ1-4	ASSFTGAAHEKLF
TRBV3-1/TRBV3-2	TRBJ1-5	ASSPRTGANQPQH
TRBV2	TRBJ2-3	ASSGAGASTDTQY
TRBV6-5	TRBJ1-2	ASSWDSLDGYT
TRBV29-1	TRBJ2-7	SVTGQGHSYEQY
TRBV18	TRBJ2-3	ASSPRQASTDTQY
TRBV28	TRBJ1-3	ASSSSDRGNTIY
TRBV2	TRBJ1-2	ASTGDRYAGYT
TRBV28	TRBJ1-2	ASSRGAYGYT
TRBV19	TRBJ1-5	ASSIDPSNRDQPQH
TRBV12-3/TRBV12-4	TRBJ1-1	ASSLGGFTEAF
TRBV30	TRBJ1-2	AWREGPVYGYT
TRBV5-4	TRBJ1-2	ASSLSADRAIYGYT
TRBV5-5	TRBJ2-7	ASSLTGGSDEQY
TRBV6-5	TRBJ1-3	ASSGRNTIY
TRBV5-1	TRBJ1-4	ASSVSDREKLF
TRBV12-5	TRBJ1-5	ASAFGGNQPQH
TRBV9	TRBJ1-6	ASSGGQGYGSPLH
TRBV29-1	TRBJ1-1	SSGDTEAF
TRBV7-9	TRBJ1-4	ASSLGRVENEKLF